This TCR beta chain was captured in a study of regulatory T cells in long-lasting Graves disease (dated by TCRdb to the early 2020s). Looking at the study overall: To count as having persistent Graves' disease, a patient had to have received antithyroid drug treatment for over 5 years with TSH receptor autoantibodies remaining persistently positive. Patients with persistent Graves' disease were compared with patients with newly diagnosed Graves' disease using TCR sequencing and RNA sequencing of peripheral blood. The study was registered as a clinical trial and conducted in China. A total of about 35 samples underwent TCR sequencing, from some 13 patients with persistent Graves' disease and roughly 20 patients with newly diagnosed Graves' disease. Antithyroid drugs had been taken for approximately 9.7 years on average by persistent Graves' disease patients in the clinical cohort. Results and caveats for the whole study, not just this receptor: Because the primary lesion, thyroid tissue, could not be accessed, the study looked at peripheral blood alone. Sequencing and analysis were limited to the TCR beta chain. The authors noted that the small sample size was a limitation that may lower accuracy. Persistent Graves' disease patients showed lower TCR Shannon entropy and fewer highly expanded clones than newly diagnosed patients, suggesting clonal expansion. TRBV28, TRBJ1-2 and TRBJ2-5 were preferentially used in persistent disease, while TRBV20-1 and TRBJ2-1 were favored in newly diagnosed disease. Patients with persistent disease shared more public clonotypes (about 3,000) than newly diagnosed patients did (more than 900).

V loses 4 bases at its end and J loses 8 bases; junction bases beyond the gene matches: 9. The CDR1 and CDR2 encoded by the germline V gene (reference sequence) are GTSNPN and SVGIG. The CDR3 runs 13 residues from the cysteine to the phenylalanine. Just CDR3 DNA is preserved here, 39 bases in frame from base 1. Explained via the paper, the time point label denotes: persistent/refractory GD, antithyroid drugs over 5 years with positive TRAb. RNA was extracted from PBMCs in TRIzol for both TCR sequencing and RNA sequencing. The diagnosis of Graves' disease followed American Thyroid Association guidelines. The patients came from an endocrinology department in Xi'an, China. Each patient gave 7 to 9.5 milliliters of peripheral blood, collected in an EDTA anticoagulant tube. Ficoll Paque Plus density gradient separation was used to isolate PBMCs, and no further T cell sorting was done. An Agilent 2100 Bioanalyzer and agarose gel were used to assess RNA quality, and a NanoDrop 2000 was used to measure RNA concentration.

Library preparation was by multiplex PCR. Sequencing instrument: Illumina HiSeq 4000. CDR3 regions were amplified by Arm-PCR with iRepertoire HTBI primers to construct TCR beta libraries. Before sequencing, the PCR products underwent gel purification. The study's processing was this. Across samples, 55 to 80 TRBV and 15 or so TRBJ segments were identified and used for gene usage analysis of CDR3 amino acid clonotypes. COPE and FqMerger were used to merge filtered high-quality paired reads into contigs. Contigs were aligned with BLAST to IMGT TRBV, TRBD and TRBJ reference genes, and CDR3 was defined per IMGT. Any clonotype with a frequency above 0.1% was classified as a highly expanded clone. Shannon entropy served as the measure of repertoire diversity, while the Gini coefficient captured V-J evenness. A clonotype found in more than one individual was treated as public. TCRdb cleaned the public reads at Q25 with fastp, built clones with MiXCR and kept in-frame beta chains. Entries are consolidated by CDR3 protein sequence, retaining the most common genes and DNA. The V and J calls, along with clone size, are taken from TCRdb and not from the paper's own processing. Across this sample there are a few hundred thousand distinct CDR3 sequences, with roughly a quarter seen only once. The ten largest make up roughly 28% of the sample.

This clonotype was seen at least ten times. The specificity of this receptor is unknown. Base qualities are not at hand, and no much larger clone is one base apart. The chain uses TRBV30 and TRBJ1-2, with 8 bases aligning to TRBD1. This sequence was found in a female donor with Graves disease. This specimen consisted of peripheral blood mononuclear cells (PBMCs), obtained when the disease was refractory, from a patient treated with antithyroid drugs. The DNA sequence is TGTGCCTGGAAGCTGGACAGGGAGTGGGGCTACACCTTC. This gives the protein CAWKLDREWGYTF.